This T cell receptor (beta chain) was identified during a study of control samples from healthy donors and cancer patients. The table came from immunoSEQ multiplex PCR; TCRdb's copy has only in-frame clones and leaves some out. The top ten clones hold around 5.1% of a sample with tens of thousands of clones, approximately 89% of them seen once. V dropped 4 bases and J dropped 6; count of bases not matched to a gene: 6. Germline V gene sequence: CDR1 SEHNR, CDR2 FQNEAQ (reference sequence). The CDR3 spans 14 residues. The rearrangement links TRBV7-9 to TRBJ1-5; 7 nucleotides align to TRBD1. This receptor was identified in a man aged 60 to 69 with colorectal cancer. Sequencing was done on a sample of PBMCs. The CDR3 nucleotides are TGTGCCAGCAGCTCTCAGGGGGGCGGTCAGCCCCAGCATTTT. This translates into CASSSQGGGQPQHF.